This T cell receptor (beta chain) was identified during a study of Graves' ophthalmopathy and Graves' hyperthyroidism. This clonotype came up many times. Its antigen is unidentified. Broader study findings: Among expanded thyroid clonotypes above 0.001 frequency, most also occurred in blood.

Amplified material comprised TCR beta CDR3 regions derived from RNA transcripts. The workflow started with a first-round RT-PCR run with HTBI primers and then moved on to a second-round multiplex PCR. TCRdb reprocessed the multiplex PCR reads via MiXCR and lists one record per CDR3 protein. There are hundreds of thousands of distinct CDR3 sequences in the sample; roughly 21% occur only once, and more than 2.5% lies in the top ten. Aged 18 to 65, hyperthyroidism patients had new diagnoses of under 2 months' duration. The PBMCs had their origin in more than 9.5 ml of fresh peripheral blood. The sequenced sample consisted of peripheral blood. The sequence was collected from a woman between 18 and 29 years old with stable Graves' hyperthyroidism.

CDR3 bases: TGCAGTGCTAAATTACCGGGACAGGGGCCGTATTCACCCCTCCACTTT. Translated, it gives CSAKLPGQGPYSPLHF. This chain uses TRBV20-1 with TRBJ1-6, with TRBD1 identical over 10 bases. The CDR3 consists of 16 residues. Looked up from germline, CDR1 is DFQATT and CDR2 is SNEGSKA (reference sequence). V lost 4 bases and J lost 8; bases outside the gene matches: 11.